This T cell receptor (beta chain) was recorded in a study of T-cell reconstitution after alpha-beta-depleted transplantation in children. Study results and limitations: Newly made T cells mostly supplied T-cell counts and diversity one year after transplant. Approximately two months post-transplant, alpha-beta T cells reportedly originated from several hundred expanded graft clones. Elevated TCRbeta diversity at day 60 was traced, in some patients, to surviving recipient T cells and thymic progenitors.

Only a few counts were recorded for this clonotype. As yet, its antigen is unknown. The CDR3 sequence is 14 residues long. V lost 2 bases, J lost 10 bases, and 15 bases lay in between. The germline V gene has CDR1 KGHSH and CDR2 LQKENI. Preparation of the TCRbeta library was carried out with unique molecular identifiers. Using its own MiXCR run on the PCR reads, TCRdb lists one record per CDR3 protein. Of 500,000 to 650,000 distinct CDR3 sequences listed, 10% to 15% are singletons. The chain uses TRBV18 and TRBJ1-5; D remains unclear. Sequenced material: PBMCs, mostly from graft donor cells, taken 360 days after TCRalphabeta/CD19-depleted stem cell transplant. The clonotype was recovered from a male patient under 18 who had a stem cell transplant for acute myeloid leukemia, so the T cells may come from the graft donor. This CDR3 reads CASSPKQSVSPQHF. DNA of the CDR3: TGTGCCAGCTCACCAAAGCAGTCCGTCAGCCCCCAGCATTTT.